The entry below gives a single TCR beta chain sequence along with its context. This CDR3 comprises 15 residues. CDR1 MDHEN and CDR2 SYDVKM come from the germline V gene. V lost 5 bases and J lost 0, with 11 bases in between. These data come from a study of blood T cell repertoires in COVID-19. Measured with immunoSEQ multiplex PCR; TCRdb has only the in-frame clones, and not every one. The data show about 95,000 clones, roughly 76% seen once. The source of this sequence is a man aged 80 or over with COVID-19, enrolled during active disease. The V gene is TRBV28, the J gene TRBJ1-3; a weak D match, TRBD1 (5 bases). The sample was peripheral blood. As DNA, the CDR3 is TGTGCCAGCAGTCAGTACAGGAGCTCTGGAAACACCATATATTTT. Translated, it gives CASSQYRSSGNTIYF.